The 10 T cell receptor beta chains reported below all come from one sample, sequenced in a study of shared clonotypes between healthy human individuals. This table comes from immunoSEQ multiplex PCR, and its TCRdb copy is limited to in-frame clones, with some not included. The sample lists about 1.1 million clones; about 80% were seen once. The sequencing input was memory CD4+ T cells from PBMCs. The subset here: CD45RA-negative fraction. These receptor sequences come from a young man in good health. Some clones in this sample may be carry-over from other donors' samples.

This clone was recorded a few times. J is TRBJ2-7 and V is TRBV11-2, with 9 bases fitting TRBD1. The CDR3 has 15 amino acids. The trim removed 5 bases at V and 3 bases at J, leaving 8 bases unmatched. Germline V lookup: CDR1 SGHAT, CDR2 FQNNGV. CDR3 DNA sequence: TGTGCCAGCAGCCGGGCCCGGACAGGGGTCTACGAGCAGTACTTC. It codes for CASSRARTGVYEQYF.

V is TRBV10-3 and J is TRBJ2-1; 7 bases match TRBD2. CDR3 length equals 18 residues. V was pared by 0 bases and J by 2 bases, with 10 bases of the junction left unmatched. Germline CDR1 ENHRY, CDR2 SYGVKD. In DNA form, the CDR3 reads TGTGCCATCAGTGAGTCGACTGGGGCTAGCGGAGCCTACAATGAGCAGTTCTTC. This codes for CAISESTGASGAYNEQFF.

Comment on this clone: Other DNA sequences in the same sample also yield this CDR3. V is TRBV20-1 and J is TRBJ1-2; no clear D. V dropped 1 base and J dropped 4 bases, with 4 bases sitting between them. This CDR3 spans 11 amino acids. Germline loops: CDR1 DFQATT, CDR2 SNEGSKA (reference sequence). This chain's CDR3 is CSARVPYGYTF. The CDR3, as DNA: TGCAGTGCTAGAGTCCCCTATGGCTACACCTTC.

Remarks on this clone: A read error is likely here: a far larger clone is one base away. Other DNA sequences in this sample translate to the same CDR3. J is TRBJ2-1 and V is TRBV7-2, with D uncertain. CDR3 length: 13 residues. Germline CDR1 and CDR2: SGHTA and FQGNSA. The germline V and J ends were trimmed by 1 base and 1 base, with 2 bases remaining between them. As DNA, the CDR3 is TGTGCCAGCAGCTTAGGTTCCTACAATGAGCAGTTCTTC. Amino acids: CASSLGSYNEQFF.

The CDR3 nucleotides read TGTGCCAGCAGTTTAGTGGGGGGTGGTGAGCAGTACTTC. It codes for CASSLVGGGEQYF. The chain has TRBV27 and TRBJ2-7; D possibly corresponds to TRBD2 (6 bases). The CDR3 consists of 13 residues. Germline V lookup: CDR1 MNHEY, CDR2 SMNVEV (reference sequence). Trimming removed 2 bases from V and 7 bases from J, with 12 bases in between.

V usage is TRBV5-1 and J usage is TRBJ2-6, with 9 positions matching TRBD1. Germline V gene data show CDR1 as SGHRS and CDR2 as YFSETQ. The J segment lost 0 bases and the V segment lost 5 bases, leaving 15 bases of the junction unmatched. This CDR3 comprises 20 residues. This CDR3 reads CASSPGTGRGSSSGANVLTF. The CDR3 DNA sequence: TGCGCCAGCAGTCCCGGGACAGGGAGGGGGAGTAGCTCTGGGGCCAACGTCCTGACTTTC.

The CDR3 is CASSPRLASETQYF. CDR3 DNA sequence: TGTGCCAGCAGCCCCAGACTAGCTTCAGAGACCCAGTACTTC. The chain carries TRBV7-2 and TRBJ2-5; TRBD2 agrees at 7 bases. CDR1 and CDR2 from the germline V gene are SGHTA and FQGNSA. The trim removed 5 bases at V and 4 bases at J, leaving 7 bases unmatched. This CDR3 region has 14 residues. The full variable domain, in which reference TRBV7-2 and TRBJ2-5 provide the parts outside the CDR3, is GAGVSQSPSNKVTEKGKDVELRCDPISGHTALYWYRQSLGQGLEFLIYFQGNSAPDKSGLPSDRFSAERTGGSVSTLTIQRTQQEDSAVYLCASSPRLASETQYFGPGTRLLVL.

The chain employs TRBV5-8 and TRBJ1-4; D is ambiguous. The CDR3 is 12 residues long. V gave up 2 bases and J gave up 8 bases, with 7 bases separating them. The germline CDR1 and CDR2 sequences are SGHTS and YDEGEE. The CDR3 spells CASSLGVEKLFF. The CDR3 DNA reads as TGTGCCAGCAGCTTAGGAGTGGAAAAACTGTTTTTT.

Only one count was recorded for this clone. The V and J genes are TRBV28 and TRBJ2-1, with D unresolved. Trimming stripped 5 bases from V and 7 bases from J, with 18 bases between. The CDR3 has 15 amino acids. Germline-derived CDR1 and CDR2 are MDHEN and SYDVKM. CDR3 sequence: CASSNSPLSLNEQFF. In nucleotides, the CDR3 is TGTGCCAGCAGTAATAGTCCCCTGTCCCTGAATGAGCAGTTCTTC.

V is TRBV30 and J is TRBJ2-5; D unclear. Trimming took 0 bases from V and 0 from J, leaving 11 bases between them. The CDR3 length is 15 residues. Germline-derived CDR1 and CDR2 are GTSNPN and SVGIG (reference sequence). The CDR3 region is CAWSVGELYQETQYF. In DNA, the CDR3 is TGTGCCTGGAGTGTTGGCGAATTGTACCAAGAGACCCAGTACTTC.